This passage covers 11 T cell receptor beta chains from one sample sequenced in a study of blood T cell repertoires in COVID-19. TCRdb's table, derived via immunoSEQ multiplex PCR, lists solely in-frame clones and lacks some. The sample contains roughly 200,000 clones, around 89% of which appear only once. The sequencing sample was made of PBMCs or T cells enriched from blood (not recorded which). The receptors were gathered from a man aged 25 to 45 who had recovered from COVID-19.

The genes are TRBV18 and TRBJ2-7; 7 positions match TRBD1. This CDR3 has 12 amino acids. V was pared by 3 bases and J by 5 bases, with 1 base of the junction left unmatched. CDR1 and CDR2 from the germline V gene are KGHSH and LQKENI. The CDR3 nucleotides read TGTGCCAGCTCACCTACAGGGGACGAGCAGTACTTC. It translates to CASSPTGDEQYF.

This sequence joins TRBV15 and TRBJ2-1; TRBD1 matches 11 bases. The trim removed 1 base at V and 7 bases at J, leaving 3 bases unmatched. Germline V gene lookup returns CDR1 LNHNV and CDR2 YYDKDF (reference sequence). The CDR3 runs to 15 residues. CDR3 amino acids: CATSRAGQGANEQFF. In DNA form, the CDR3 reads TGTGCCACCAGCAGAGCCGGACAGGGGGCGAATGAGCAGTTCTTC. Using reference TRBV15 and TRBJ2-1 for the parts outside the CDR3, the full variable domain is DAMVIQNPRYQVTQFGKPVTLSCSQTLNHNVMYWYQQKSSQAPKLLFHYYDKDFNNEADTPDNFQSRRPNTSFCFLDIRSPGLGDTAMYLCATSRAGQGANEQFFGPGTRLTVL.

The chain carries TRBV18 and TRBJ2-3, with TRBD2 matching 12 bases. After removal of 1 base from V and 0 bases from J, the junction contained 2 bases not matched to a gene. This CDR3 is 17 amino acids long. Germline V gene data show CDR1 as KGHSH and CDR2 as LQKENI. The CDR3 protein is CASSPLGTSGSTDTQYF. The CDR3 nucleotides are TGTGCCAGCTCACCACTGGGGACTAGCGGGAGCACAGATACGCAGTATTTT. The full variable domain, with the rest looked up from reference TRBV18 and TRBJ2-3, is NAGVMQNPRHLVRRRGQEARLRCSPMKGHSHVYWYRQLPEEGLKFMVYLQKENIIDESGMPKERFSAEFPKEGPSILRIQQVVRGDSAAYFCASSPLGTSGSTDTQYFGPGTRLTVL.

V usage is TRBV28 and J usage is TRBJ2-1, with 9 bases lining up with TRBD1. V lost 9 bases, J lost 4 bases, and 4 bases stayed unmatched. The germline V gene encodes CDR1 MDHEN and CDR2 SYDVKM. The CDR3 spans 13 residues. The CDR3: CASTGGAYNEQFF. The CDR3 coding sequence is TGTGCCAGTACAGGGGGCGCTTACAATGAGCAGTTCTTC.

This clone showed up just once. The chain combines TRBV6-5 with TRBJ2-5; a weak D match, TRBD2 (6 bases). The CDR3 runs 14 residues. CDR1 is MNHEY and CDR2 is SVGAGI in the germline V gene. Trimming removed 6 bases from V and 1 base from J, with 12 bases in between. CDR3 residues: CASSQLASQETQYF. The CDR3 nucleotides are TGTGCCAGCAGCCAACTAGCTTCCCAAGAGACCCAGTACTTC.

The J gene is TRBJ1-2, the V gene TRBV11-2, with D perhaps TRBD1 (5 bases). Trimming took 5 bases from V and 8 from J, leaving 18 bases between them. Germline loops: CDR1 SGHAT, CDR2 FQNNGV. The CDR3 has 14 amino acids. CDR3 nucleotides: TGTGCCAGCAGCCCAGTCCGGGAGGGGAAGGGCTACACCTTC. This codes for CASSPVREGKGYTF.

The rearrangement uses TRBV28 and TRBJ2-1; 7 positions agree with TRBD2. This CDR3 comprises 14 residues. CDR1 and CDR2 from the germline V gene are MDHEN and SYDVKM. V trimming: 8 bases; J trimming: 6 bases; junction bases outside the gene matches: 10. The CDR3 bases are TGTGCCAGCGGGAGGGCAGTGCAGATCAATGAGCAGTTCTTC. Its translation: CASGRAVQINEQFF.

This chain links TRBV9 with TRBJ1-5; tentatively, D is TRBD1 (5 bases). The germline V gene encodes CDR1 SGDLS and CDR2 YYNGEE. The ends were cut back, 3 bases at V and 7 bases at J, with 17 bases in the middle. This CDR3 is built from 15 residues. In DNA form, the CDR3 reads TGTGCCAGCAGCGACGGGCCACAGGCCAAGCAGCCCCAGCATTTT. It encodes CASSDGPQAKQPQHF.

This clone was recorded only once. The chain's CDR3 is CASSPDKPGISCGNQPQHF. DNA of the CDR3: TGTGCCAGCAGCCCCGACAAACCGGGAATATCCTGCGGCAATCAGCCCCAGCATTTT. V is TRBV12-1 and J is TRBJ1-5. TRBV12-1 is tagged as a pseudogene. The CDR3 runs 19 residues.

The rearrangement links TRBV6-2 or TRBV6-3 to TRBJ1-5, with D perhaps matching TRBD1 (6 bases). V was shortened by 6 bases and J by 0 bases, with 21 bases between the two germline ends. In germline, CDR1 is MNHEY, CDR2 SVGEGT. This CDR3 spans 18 amino acids. CDR3 DNA: TGTGCCAGCAGCCCCGCTCGTCAAGGGGGATATAGCAATCAGCCCCAGCATTTT. Translation gives CASSPARQGGYSNQPQHF.

The chain uses TRBV25-1 and TRBJ2-1, with 7 nucleotides matching TRBD1. The CDR3 extends over 16 amino acids. From germline, CDR1 is MGHDK and CDR2 SYGVNS. Trimming at V came to 5 bases and at J to 7 bases, leaving 14 bases not matched to a gene. CDR3 amino acids: CASSHPYRGESNEQFF. Written as DNA, the CDR3 is TGTGCCAGCAGTCATCCCTACAGGGGCGAATCGAATGAGCAGTTCTTC.